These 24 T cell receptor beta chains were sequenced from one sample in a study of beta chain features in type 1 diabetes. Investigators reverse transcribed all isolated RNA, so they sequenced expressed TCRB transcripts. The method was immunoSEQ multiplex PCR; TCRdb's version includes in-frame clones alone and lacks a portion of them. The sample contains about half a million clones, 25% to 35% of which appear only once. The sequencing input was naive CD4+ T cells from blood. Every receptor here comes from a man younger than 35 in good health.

The DNA of the CDR3 is TGTGCCTGGAGTGGAGCCCCTAAGGGGAACGAGCAGTACTTC. It codes for CAWSGAPKGNEQYF. V gene TRBV30 combines with J gene TRBJ2-5; perhaps TRBD1 as D (5 bases). The DNA end lines up better with TRBJ2-7; the J call may be wrong. Germline loops: CDR1 GTSNPN, CDR2 SVGIG (reference sequence). This CDR3 contains 14 residues.

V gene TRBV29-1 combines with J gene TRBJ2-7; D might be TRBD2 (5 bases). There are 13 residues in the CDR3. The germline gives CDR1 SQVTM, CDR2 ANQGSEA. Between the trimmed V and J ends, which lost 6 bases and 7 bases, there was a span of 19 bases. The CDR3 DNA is TGCAGCGTCTCTCCAATTGCGGGCCTGGAGCAGTACTTC. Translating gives CSVSPIAGLEQYF.

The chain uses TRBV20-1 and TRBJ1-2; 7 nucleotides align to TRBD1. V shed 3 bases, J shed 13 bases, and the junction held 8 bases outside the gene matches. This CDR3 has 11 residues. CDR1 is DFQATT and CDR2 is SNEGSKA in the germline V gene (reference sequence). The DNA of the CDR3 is TGCAGTGCTAGGAACGACAGGGTAGGCACCTTC. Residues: CSARNDRVGTF.

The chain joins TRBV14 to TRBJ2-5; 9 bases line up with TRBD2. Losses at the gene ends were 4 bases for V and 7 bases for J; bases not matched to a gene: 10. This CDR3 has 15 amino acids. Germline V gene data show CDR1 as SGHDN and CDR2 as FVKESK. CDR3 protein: CASSRVGLARGTQYF. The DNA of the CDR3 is TGTGCCAGCAGCCGAGTAGGACTAGCGAGGGGGACCCAGTACTTC.

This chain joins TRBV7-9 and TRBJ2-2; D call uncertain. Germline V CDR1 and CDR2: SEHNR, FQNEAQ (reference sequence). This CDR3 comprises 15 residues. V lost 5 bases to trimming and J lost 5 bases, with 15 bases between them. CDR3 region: CASSPLRAGTGELFF. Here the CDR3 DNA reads TGTGCCAGCAGCCCCCTTCGAGCTGGGACCGGGGAGCTGTTTTTT.

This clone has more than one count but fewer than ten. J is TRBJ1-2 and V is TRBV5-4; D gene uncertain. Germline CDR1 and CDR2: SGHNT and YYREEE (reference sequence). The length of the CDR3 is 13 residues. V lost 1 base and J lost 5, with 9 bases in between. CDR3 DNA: TGTGCCAGCAGCTTGCGGGGTATATATGGCTACACCTTC. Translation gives CASSLRGIYGYTF.

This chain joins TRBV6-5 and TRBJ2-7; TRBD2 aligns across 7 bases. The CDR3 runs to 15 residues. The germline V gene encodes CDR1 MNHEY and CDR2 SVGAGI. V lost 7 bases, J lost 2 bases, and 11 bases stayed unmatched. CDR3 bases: TGTGCCAGCAAAGCGGGACGTTCGACCGCCTACGAGCAGTACTTC. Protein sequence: CASKAGRSTAYEQYF.

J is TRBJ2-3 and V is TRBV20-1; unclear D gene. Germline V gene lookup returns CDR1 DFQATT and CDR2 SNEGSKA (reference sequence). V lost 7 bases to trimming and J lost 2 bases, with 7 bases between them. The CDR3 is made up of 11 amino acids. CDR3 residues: CSGVDTDTQYF. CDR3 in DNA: TGCAGTGGGGTAGACACAGATACGCAGTATTTT.

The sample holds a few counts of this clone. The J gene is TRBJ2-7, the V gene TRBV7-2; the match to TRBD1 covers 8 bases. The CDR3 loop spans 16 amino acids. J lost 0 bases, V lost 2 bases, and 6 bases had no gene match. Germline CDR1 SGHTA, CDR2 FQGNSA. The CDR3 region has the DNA TGTGCCAGCAGCTTACTGATTGGACAGGGCTCCTACGAGCAGTACTTC. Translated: CASSLLIGQGSYEQYF.

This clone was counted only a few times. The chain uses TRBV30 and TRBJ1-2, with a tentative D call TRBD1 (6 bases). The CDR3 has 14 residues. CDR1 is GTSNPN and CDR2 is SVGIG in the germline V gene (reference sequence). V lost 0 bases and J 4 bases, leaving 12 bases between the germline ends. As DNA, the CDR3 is TGTGCCTGGAGTGTACGGGGGGCTCCCTATGGCTACACCTTC. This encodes CAWSVRGAPYGYTF.

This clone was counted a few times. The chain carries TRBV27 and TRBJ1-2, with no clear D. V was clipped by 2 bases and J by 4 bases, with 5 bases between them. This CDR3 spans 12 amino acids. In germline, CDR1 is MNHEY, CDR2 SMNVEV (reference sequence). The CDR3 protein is CASSLAGYGYTF. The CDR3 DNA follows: TGTGCCAGCAGTTTAGCCGGCTATGGCTACACCTTC.

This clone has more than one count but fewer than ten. Here the CDR3 DNA reads TGTGCCAGTAGTATAACCATCGGGCCAGCGCAAGATACGCAGTATTTT. Protein sequence: CASSITIGPAQDTQYF. This rearrangement joins TRBV19 to TRBJ2-3; D not resolved. Trimming stripped 2 bases from V and 5 bases from J, with 17 bases between. Germline assignment: CDR1 LNHDA and CDR2 SQIVND (reference sequence). The CDR3 sequence is 16 residues long.

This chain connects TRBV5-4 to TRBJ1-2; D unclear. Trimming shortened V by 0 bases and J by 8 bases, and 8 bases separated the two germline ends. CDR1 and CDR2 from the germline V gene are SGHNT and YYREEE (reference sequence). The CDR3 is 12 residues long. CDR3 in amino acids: CASSLDSQGYTF. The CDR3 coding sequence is TGTGCCAGCAGCTTGGACAGCCAAGGCTACACCTTC.

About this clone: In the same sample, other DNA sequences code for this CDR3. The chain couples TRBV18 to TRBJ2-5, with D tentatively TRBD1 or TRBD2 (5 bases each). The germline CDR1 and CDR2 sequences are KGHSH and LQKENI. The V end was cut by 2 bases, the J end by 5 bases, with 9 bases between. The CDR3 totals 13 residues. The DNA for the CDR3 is TGTGCCAGCTCACCAGGGGGAACGGAGACCCAGTACTTC. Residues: CASSPGGTETQYF.

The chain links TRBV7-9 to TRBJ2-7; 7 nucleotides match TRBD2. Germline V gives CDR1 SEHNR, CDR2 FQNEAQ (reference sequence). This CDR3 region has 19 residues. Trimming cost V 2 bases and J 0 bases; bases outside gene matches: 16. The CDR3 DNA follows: TGTGCCAGCAGCTTATTTGTTAGCGGGCCGTTTCGACTCTCCTACGAGCAGTACTTC. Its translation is CASSLFVSGPFRLSYEQYF.

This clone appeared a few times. This CDR3 reads CASSLPGSHNEQFF. DNA for the CDR3: TGTGCCAGCAGCTTACCGGGGTCCCACAATGAGCAGTTCTTC. The chain has TRBV7-3 and TRBJ2-1; D might be TRBD2 (5 bases). CDR1 SGHTA and CDR2 FQGTGA come from the germline V gene. V was pared by 2 bases and J by 5 bases, with 10 bases between. The CDR3 has 14 amino acids.

CDR3 coding DNA: TGTGCCAGCAGCCCCTCTCGGTCAAGTGAGCAGTTCTTC. It specifies CASSPSRSSEQFF. The rearrangement joins TRBV7-9 to TRBJ2-1; the D is unclear. CDR1 and CDR2 from the germline V gene are SEHNR and FQNEAQ (reference sequence). V was clipped by 5 bases and J by 9 bases, with 14 bases between them. The CDR3 consists of 13 residues.

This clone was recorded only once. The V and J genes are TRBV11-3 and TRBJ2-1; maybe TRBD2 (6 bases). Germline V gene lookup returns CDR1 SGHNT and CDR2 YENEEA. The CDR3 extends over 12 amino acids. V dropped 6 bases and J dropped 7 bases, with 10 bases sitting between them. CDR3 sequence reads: CASSQTRNEQFF. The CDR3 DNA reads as TGTGCCAGCAGTCAGACTAGAAATGAGCAGTTCTTC.

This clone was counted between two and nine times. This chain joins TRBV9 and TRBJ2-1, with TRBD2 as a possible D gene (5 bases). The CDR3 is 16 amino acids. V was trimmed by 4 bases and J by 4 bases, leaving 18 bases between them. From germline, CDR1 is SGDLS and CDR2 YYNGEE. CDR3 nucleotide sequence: TGTGCCAGCAGCCGAGTGGTCCAGCGGAGTTACAATGAGCAGTTCTTC. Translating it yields CASSRVVQRSYNEQFF.

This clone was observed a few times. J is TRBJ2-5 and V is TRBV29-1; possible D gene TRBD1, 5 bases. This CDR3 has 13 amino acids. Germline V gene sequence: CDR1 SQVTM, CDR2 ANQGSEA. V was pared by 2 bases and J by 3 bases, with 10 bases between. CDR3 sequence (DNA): TGCAGCGTTGAACAAGGGGCAGAAGAGACCCAGTACTTC. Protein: CSVEQGAEETQYF.

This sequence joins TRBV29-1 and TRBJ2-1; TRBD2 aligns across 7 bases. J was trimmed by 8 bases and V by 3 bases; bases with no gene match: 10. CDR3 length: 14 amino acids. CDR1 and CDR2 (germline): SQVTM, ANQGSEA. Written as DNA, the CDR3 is TGCAGCGTTGAGTGGGGAAGCGGGACCGATGAGCAGTTCTTC. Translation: CSVEWGSGTDEQFF.

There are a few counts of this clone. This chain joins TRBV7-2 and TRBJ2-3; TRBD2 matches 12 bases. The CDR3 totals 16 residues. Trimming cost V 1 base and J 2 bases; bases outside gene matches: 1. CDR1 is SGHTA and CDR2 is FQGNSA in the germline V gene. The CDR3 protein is CASSLGLAGATDTQYF. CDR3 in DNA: TGTGCCAGCAGCTTAGGACTAGCGGGAGCCACAGATACGCAGTATTTT.

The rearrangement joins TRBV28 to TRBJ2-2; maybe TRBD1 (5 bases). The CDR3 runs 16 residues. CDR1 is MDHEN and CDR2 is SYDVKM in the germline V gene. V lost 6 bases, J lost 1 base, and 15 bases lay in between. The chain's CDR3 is CASSPTDRQNTGELFF. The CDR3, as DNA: TGTGCCAGCAGCCCAACTGACAGACAGAACACCGGGGAGCTGTTTTTT.

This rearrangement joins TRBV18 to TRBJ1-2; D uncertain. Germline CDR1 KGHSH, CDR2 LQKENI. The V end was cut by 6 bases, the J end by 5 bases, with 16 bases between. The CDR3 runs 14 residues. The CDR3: CASSYTTAFYGYTF. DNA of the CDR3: TGTGCCAGCTCCTACACGACCGCCTTTTATGGCTACACCTTC.